This section outlines one TCR beta chain sequence together with its context. The antigen remains undetermined. This sample was included in a study of shared clonotypes between healthy human individuals. Overall study findings and caveats: An expected dependence of interdonor clonotype sharing on sequencing depth was noted.

The test was conducted at deep level. Some clones are missing from TCRdb's copy, which holds only in-frame ones; the method was immunoSEQ multiplex PCR. Of roughly 1,100,000 clones in the sample, approximately 76% were seen once. Input material: memory CD4+ T cells sorted from blood. As for subset: CD45RA-negative fraction. This TCR derives from a young man in good health.

Here the CDR3 DNA reads TGCGCCAGCAGTTACGGGACTAGCGGGACCCGGGAGCAGTTCTTC. Its protein product is CASSYGTSGTREQFF. This rearrangement joins TRBV5-1 to TRBJ2-1; 13 nucleotides line up with TRBD2. J gave up 10 bases and V 5 bases, and 9 bases lay outside the gene matches. The germline gives CDR1 SGHRS, CDR2 YFSETQ. The CDR3 runs 15 residues.